A selection of T cell receptor beta chains follows, all from one sample in a study of neurological immune-mediated disorders. MiXCR was run by TCRdb on the 5' RACE reads, yielding one entry per CDR3 protein. The sample holds 55,000 to 85,000 distinct CDR3 sequences, 3% to 4% seen once. Sequenced: PBMCs. These receptors all come from a woman aged 45-59 years with multiple sclerosis. The CDR3 runs from the conserved cysteine through the conserved F or W. Each record gives: D gene, V gene, clone size, J gene, CDR3 DNA, CDR3 protein. The D gene is left open where the match is weak. Only some rows state a clone size, as once, few, many or a class for expanded clones.

D: TRBD2
V: TRBV7-3
size: many
J: TRBJ2-7
DNA: TGTGCCAGCAGCTTATGGGGGGGGAGCTCCTACGAGCAGTACTTC
CDR3: CASSLWGGSSYEQYF

D: TRBD1
V: TRBV20-1
size: many
J: TRBJ1-1
DNA: TGCAGTGCTAGAGGGGACAGGGGGCAAAAAGCAGCTTTCTTT
CDR3: CSARGDRGQKAAFF

D: NA
V: TRBV5-1
size: many
J: TRBJ1-1
DNA: TGCGCCAGCAGCTTGGGTATGAACACTGAAGCTTTCTTT
CDR3: CASSLGMNTEAFF

D: NA
V: TRBV28
size: many
J: TRBJ1-2
DNA: TGTGCCAGCCGTACACACCCTAACTATGGCTACACCTTC
CDR3: CASRTHPNYGYTF

D: NA
V: TRBV7-8
size: many
J: TRBJ2-2
DNA: TGTGCCAGCAGCTTACGAAGGACGACCGGGGAGCTGTTTTTT
CDR3: CASSLRRTTGELFF

D: TRBD2
V: TRBV20-1
size: many
J: TRBJ2-2
DNA: TGCAGTGCGTATGGACTAGCGGAATTCACCGGGGAGCTGTTTTTT
CDR3: CSAYGLAEFTGELFF

D: NA
V: TRBV19
size: many
J: TRBJ1-6
DNA: TGTGCCAGTAGGGACCTACTCGGCAATTCACCCCTCCACTTT
CDR3: CASRDLLGNSPLHF

D: NA
V: TRBV28
size: many
J: TRBJ1-2
DNA: TGTGCCAGCAGTTTTAGTGACTATGGCTACACCTTC
CDR3: CASSFSDYGYTF

D: TRBD1
V: TRBV7-9
size: many
J: TRBJ1-1
DNA: TGTGCCATTAGTGAGGGGGCAGGGACTGAAGCTTTCTTT
CDR3: CAISEGAGTEAFF

D: NA
V: TRBV4-3
size: many
J: TRBJ1-2
DNA: TGCGCCAGCAGCCGAGGGGTGTATGGCTACACCTTC
CDR3: CASSRGVYGYTF

D: NA
V: TRBV5-1
size: many
J: TRBJ1-2
DNA: TGCGCCAGCAGCTTGGACGGGGTAGGAGGCTACACCTTC
CDR3: CASSLDGVGGYTF

D: NA
V: TRBV7-9
size: many
J: TRBJ2-5
DNA: TGTGCCAGCAGCCCCCCCCAGGGCCAAGAGACCCAGTACTTC
CDR3: CASSPPQGQETQYF

D: NA
V: TRBV6-5
size: many
J: TRBJ2-1
DNA: TGTGCCAGCAGTTACGCGAGGACTGGTGAGCAGTTCTTC
CDR3: CASSYARTGEQFF

D: NA
V: TRBV5-5
size: many
J: TRBJ1-1
DNA: TGTGCCAGCAGACTGGGAGGATATGAAGCTTTCTTT
CDR3: CASRLGGYEAFF

D: NA
V: TRBV19
size: many
J: TRBJ1-1
DNA: TGTGCCAGTAAAGGAACAGGGTACGACACTGAAGCTTTCTTT
CDR3: CASKGTGYDTEAFF

D: NA
V: TRBV12-3/TRBV12-4
size: many
J: TRBJ1-2
DNA: TGTGCCAGCAGTTCGCAGGGTCCGTATAGAGTGAACTATGGCTACACCTTC
CDR3: CASSSQGPYRVNYGYTF

D: NA
V: TRBV4-3
size: few
J: TRBJ1-1
DNA: TGCGCCAGCAGCCAAGATCGGGCGCAAAACACTGAAGCTTTCTTT
CDR3: CASSQDRAQNTEAFF

D: TRBD1
V: TRBV7-2
size: many
J: TRBJ1-1
DNA: TGTGCCAGCAGCTCGGTACCACAGGGGCCCGACACTGAAGCTTTCTTT
CDR3: CASSSVPQGPDTEAFF

D: NA
V: TRBV12-3/TRBV12-4
size: many
J: TRBJ2-7
DNA: TGTGCCAGCAGCCCCGGACGGACCTACGAGCAGTACTTC
CDR3: CASSPGRTYEQYF

D: TRBD1
V: TRBV12-3/TRBV12-4
size: many
J: TRBJ2-5
DNA: TGTGCCAGCAGTGCCCAGGGGGTAGAGACCCAGTACTTC
CDR3: CASSAQGVETQYF

D: NA
V: TRBV6-5
size: many
J: TRBJ1-3
DNA: TGTGCCAGCAGTTACGAGCGATTTTTCTCTGGAAACACCATATATTTT
CDR3: CASSYERFFSGNTIYF

D: NA
V: TRBV5-1
size: many
J: TRBJ2-2
DNA: TGCGCCAGCAGCCCGCCTTCAAGGGGGAACACCGGGGAGCTGTTTTTT
CDR3: CASSPPSRGNTGELFF

D: NA
V: TRBV6-1
size: NA
J: TRBJ1-2
DNA: TGTGCCAGCAGCCGTAACGGGGCAAGGGGGGCTAACTATGGCTACACCTTC
CDR3: CASSRNGARGANYGYTF

D: NA
V: TRBV24-1
size: many
J: TRBJ1-3
DNA: TGTGCCACCAGTGACCCGGACAGCTCTGGAAACACCATATATTTT
CDR3: CATSDPDSSGNTIYF

D: NA
V: TRBV14
size: many
J: TRBJ1-1
DNA: TGTGCCACCTTCCCCAGAGGAAACACTGAAGCTTTCTTT
CDR3: CATFPRGNTEAFF

D: NA
V: TRBV7-2
size: many
J: TRBJ2-5
DNA: TGTGCCAGCAGCTTAGGTGGTGTTGACGGAGAGACCCAGTACTTC
CDR3: CASSLGGVDGETQYF

D: TRBD2
V: TRBV11-2
size: many
J: TRBJ2-5
DNA: TGTGCCAGCAGCCCCCAAGCGGGGGTGGGAGAGACCCAGTACTTC
CDR3: CASSPQAGVGETQYF

D: TRBD1
V: TRBV12-3/TRBV12-4
size: many
J: TRBJ1-1
DNA: TGTGCCAGCAGCCAGGGACAGGGGATCATGAACACTGAAGCTTTCTTT
CDR3: CASSQGQGIMNTEAFF

D: NA
V: TRBV9
size: once
J: TRBJ1-6
DNA: TGTGCCAGCAGCGTAGTTGGTAATTCACCCCTCCACTTT
CDR3: CASSVVGNSPLHF

D: TRBD1
V: TRBV5-1
size: many
J: TRBJ2-1
DNA: TGCGCCAGCAGACAGGGGGCTGGGGACAATGAGCAGTTCTTC
CDR3: CASRQGAGDNEQFF

D: NA
V: TRBV15
size: many
J: TRBJ1-2
DNA: TGTGCCACCAGCAGAGAACGGACACATGGCTACACCTTC
CDR3: CATSRERTHGYTF

D: NA
V: TRBV7-8
size: many
J: TRBJ1-4
DNA: TGTGCCAGCACCTCCACCGGTTGGCCTGAAAAACTGTTTTTT
CDR3: CASTSTGWPEKLFF

D: TRBD1
V: TRBV7-3
size: many
J: TRBJ1-1
DNA: TGTGCCAGCAGCTCCGACAGGGGGAACACTGAAGCTTTCTTT
CDR3: CASSSDRGNTEAFF

D: NA
V: TRBV18
size: few
J: TRBJ2-7
DNA: TGTGCCAGCTCACCTACCCCCGGGGGTTCCTACGAGCAGTACTTC
CDR3: CASSPTPGGSYEQYF

D: TRBD1
V: TRBV5-1
size: many
J: TRBJ2-1
DNA: TGCGCCAGCAGCACGGGACAGGTCAATGAGCAGTTCTTC
CDR3: CASSTGQVNEQFF

D: NA
V: TRBV7-6
size: many
J: TRBJ2-5
DNA: TGTGCCAGCAGCCAAAGAGGGACTGTACGACAAGAGACCCAGTACTTC
CDR3: CASSQRGTVRQETQYF

D: NA
V: TRBV7-6
size: many
J: TRBJ2-1
DNA: TGTGCCAGCAGCTTTAGTGGCTCCTACAATGAGCAGTTCTTC
CDR3: CASSFSGSYNEQFF

D: NA
V: TRBV5-6
size: many
J: TRBJ1-1
DNA: TGTGCCAGCAGCATTAACGGTCTCGAAGCTTTCTTT
CDR3: CASSINGLEAFF

D: TRBD1
V: TRBV29-1
size: many
J: TRBJ2-7
DNA: TGCAGCGTGGGGGACAGATTCTACGAGCAGTACTTC
CDR3: CSVGDRFYEQYF

D: NA
V: TRBV7-9
size: many
J: TRBJ1-3
DNA: TGTGCCAGCAGCTTAGATGGAGGGTTACGAAACACCATATATTTT
CDR3: CASSLDGGLRNTIYF

D: NA
V: TRBV7-9
size: many
J: TRBJ2-5
DNA: TGTGCCAGCCCCCGAGCAGAGACCCAGTACTTC
CDR3: CASPRAETQYF

D: NA
V: TRBV29-1
size: many
J: TRBJ2-5
DNA: TGCAGCGTTGTAAGGGGAGGAGAAGAGACCCAGTACTTC
CDR3: CSVVRGGEETQYF

D: TRBD1
V: TRBV12-3/TRBV12-4
size: many
J: TRBJ1-2
DNA: TGTGCCAGCAAGGTACAGGGGGCTGGCTATGGCTACACCTTC
CDR3: CASKVQGAGYGYTF

D: TRBD1
V: TRBV7-2
size: many
J: TRBJ1-2
DNA: TGTGCCAGCAGACAGAGACAGGGGGACTATGGCTACACCTTC
CDR3: CASRQRQGDYGYTF

D: TRBD1
V: TRBV29-1
size: many
J: TRBJ1-1
DNA: TGCAGCGGACAAACAGGGGGCGCAAGCACTGAAGCTTTCTTT
CDR3: CSGQTGGASTEAFF

D: TRBD1
V: TRBV7-2
size: many
J: TRBJ2-1
DNA: TGTGCCAGCAGCCCCAACCTACAGGGGGATGAGCAGTTCTTC
CDR3: CASSPNLQGDEQFF

D: TRBD1
V: TRBV27
size: many
J: TRBJ1-2
DNA: TGTGCCAGCAGTGCACGGACAGGGGGCGGGTCTGGCTACACCTTC
CDR3: CASSARTGGGSGYTF

D: TRBD1
V: TRBV5-1
size: many
J: TRBJ1-1
DNA: TGCGCCAGCAGCTTCGGCTGGGACAGGGAGAACACTGAAGCTTTCTTT
CDR3: CASSFGWDRENTEAFF

D: NA
V: TRBV24-1
size: few
J: TRBJ1-1
DNA: TGTGCCAACAGTGGGACGGGACTCACTGAAGCTTTCTTT
CDR3: CANSGTGLTEAFF

D: NA
V: TRBV12-3/TRBV12-4
size: many
J: TRBJ2-7
DNA: TGTGCCAGCAGACCCCAAGGGGGGTCCTACGAGCAGTACTTC
CDR3: CASRPQGGSYEQYF